This is a list of T cell receptor beta chains from one sample in a study of blood T cell repertoires in COVID-19. TCRdb keeps only in-frame clones here, not all; method: immunoSEQ multiplex PCR. The sample lists about 76,000 clones, 60% to 85% occurring once. Sequencing used peripheral blood. All receptors derive from a man between 65 and 79 years old with acute or convalescent COVID-19. The CDR3 runs from the conserved cysteine through the conserved F or W. D genes are given only for firm matches. Size is omitted from some rows. Given values are once, few, many or a class for expanded clones.

v_gene	abundance	d_gene	j_gene	CDR3aa	CDR3nt
TRBV28	-	-	TRBJ1-1	CASSFGGGLNEAFF	TGTGCCAGCAGTTTCGGCGGGGGATTGAATGAAGCTTTCTTT
TRBV24-1	-	-	TRBJ2-3	CATSDFGGSTDTQYF	TGTGCCACCAGTGATTTCGGAGGGTCCACAGATACGCAGTATTTT
TRBV18	-	-	TRBJ1-5	CASSPVAHDYNQPQHF	TGTGCCAGCTCACCAGTAGCCCATGATTATAATCAGCCCCAGCATTTT
TRBV9	-	TRBD2	TRBJ2-3	CASSVRWEGTDTQYF	TGTGCCAGCAGCGTAAGGTGGGAGGGGACAGATACGCAGTATTTT
TRBV18	-	TRBD1	TRBJ2-5	CASSLFTGQGGETQYF	TGTGCCAGCTCACTCTTCACGGGACAGGGAGGTGAGACCCAGTACTTC
TRBV9	-	-	TRBJ1-2	CASSVGGGAQDYGYTF	TGTGCCAGCAGCGTAGGAGGAGGGGCCCAGGACTATGGCTACACCTTC
TRBV27	-	-	TRBJ1-4	CASRSTGEKLFF	TGTGCCAGCAGATCCACAGGGGAAAAACTGTTTTTT
TRBV29-1	many	TRBD2	TRBJ2-1	CSVGTSHEQFF	TGCAGCGTCGGGACTAGTCATGAGCAGTTCTTC
TRBV3-1/TRBV3-2	-	-	TRBJ2-7	CASSQAPQGYEQYF	TGTGCCAGCAGCCAAGCCCCTCAGGGGTACGAACAGTACTTC
TRBV11-3	-	-	TRBJ1-1	CASSLTGRTEAFF	TGTGCCAGCAGCTTAACGGGGAGAACTGAAGCTTTCTTT
TRBV6-6	-	-	TRBJ2-1	CASSPSSSYNEQFF	TGTGCCAGCAGCCCCTCGAGCTCCTACAATGAGCAGTTCTTC
TRBV24-1	-	-	TRBJ2-1	CATSDTGKSSYNEQFF	TGTGCCACCAGTGATACAGGGAAAAGCTCCTACAATGAGCAGTTCTTC
TRBV10-3	-	-	TRBJ2-5	CATLSTEQETQYF	TGTGCCACACTTTCTACCGAACAAGAGACCCAGTACTTC
TRBV7-9	-	-	TRBJ1-1	CASSRPWGDTEAFF	TGTGCCAGCAGCAGGCCCTGGGGGGACACTGAAGCTTTCTTT
TRBV28	-	-	TRBJ2-4	CASSLGATSLGNIQYF	TGTGCCAGCAGTTTAGGGGCGACATCCCTGGGGAACATTCAGTACTTC
TRBV10-2	-	-	TRBJ1-6	CASSQFPGDNSPLHF	TGCGCCAGCAGTCAATTCCCAGGCGATAATTCACCCCTCCACTTT
TRBV19	few	-	TRBJ2-6	CASNKAASVYSGANVLTF	TGTGCCAGTAACAAAGCGGCTAGCGTTTACTCTGGGGCCAACGTCCTGACTTTC
TRBV19	-	TRBD1	TRBJ2-2	CASSPSDRPNTGELFF	TGTGCCAGTAGTCCCTCGGACAGGCCGAACACCGGGGAGCTGTTTTTT
TRBV14	once	TRBD1	TRBJ2-3	CASSTRQGARGTDTQYF	TGTGCCAGCAGCACTCGACAGGGGGCGAGGGGGACAGATACGCAGTATTTT
TRBV11-2	once	TRBD1	TRBJ1-2	CASSVDGTGANYGYTF	TGTGCCAGCAGCGTCGACGGGACAGGGGCTAACTATGGCTACACCTTC
TRBV28	few	TRBD1	TRBJ1-5	CASSLARGDKPQHF	TGTGCCAGCAGTTTAGCCAGGGGGGATAAGCCCCAGCATTTT
TRBV24-1	-	TRBD1	TRBJ2-7	CATSGGQGAREQYF	TGTGCCACCAGTGGCGGACAGGGGGCACGGGAGCAGTACTTC
TRBV7-2	-	TRBD2	TRBJ2-3	CASSPALAQLTDTQYF	TGTGCCAGCAGCCCCGCACTAGCGCAACTCACAGATACGCAGTATTTT
TRBV21-1	-	-	TRBJ2-7	CASSTGLLAGGYEQYF	TGTGCCAGCAGCACGGGCCTTCTAGCGGGAGGTTACGAGCAGTACTTC
TRBV10-1	-	TRBD1	TRBJ2-7	CASRGQGNEQYF	TGCGCCAGCAGGGGACAGGGAAACGAGCAGTACTTC
TRBV15	-	TRBD2	TRBJ2-1	CATSREGLDNEQFF	TGTGCCACCAGCAGGGAGGGACTAGACAATGAGCAGTTCTTC
TRBV5-4	-	TRBD1	TRBJ2-2	CASSFGQDPNTGELFF	TGTGCCAGCAGCTTTGGACAGGACCCGAACACCGGGGAGCTGTTTTTT
TRBV4-3	-	-	TRBJ1-5	CASSQEKTGFNQPQHF	TGCGCCAGCAGCCAAGAAAAGACAGGTTTCAATCAGCCCCAGCATTTT
TRBV5-1	-	TRBD2	TRBJ2-1	CASSGQTSGSYNEQFF	TGCGCCAGCAGCGGCCAGACTAGCGGGAGTTACAATGAGCAGTTCTTC
TRBV5-1	once	-	TRBJ2-1	CASSYGRSSYNEQFF	TGCGCCAGCAGTTACGGAAGGAGCTCCTACAATGAGCAGTTCTTC
TRBV6-1	-	TRBD2	TRBJ2-7	CASSESGRDLFYEQYF	TGTGCCAGCAGTGAAAGCGGGAGGGACCTTTTCTACGAGCAGTACTTC
TRBV29-1	few	-	TRBJ1-4	CSVNLGTNEKLFF	TGCAGCGTGAATCTAGGAACTAATGAAAAACTGTTTTTT
TRBV4-1	-	-	TRBJ1-5	CASSQGEAPHQPQHF	TGCGCCAGCAGCCAAGGGGAGGCCCCCCACCAGCCCCAGCATTTT
TRBV6-1	-	-	TRBJ1-6	CASSKVALGYNSPLHF	TGTGCCAGCAGTAAAGTCGCACTCGGGTATAATTCACCCCTCCACTTT
TRBV7-9	-	-	TRBJ2-1	CASTLAALVYEQFF	TGTGCCAGCACCTTAGCGGCCCTAGTCTATGAGCAGTTCTTC
TRBV28	-	-	TRBJ2-6	CASSLAAVSGANVLTF	TGTGCCAGCAGTTTGGCGGCGGTCTCTGGGGCCAACGTCCTGACTTTC
TRBV6-5	-	-	TRBJ1-3	CASTDSPPGNTIYF	TGTGCCAGTACTGACAGTCCTCCTGGAAACACCATATATTTT
TRBV5-1	-	-	TRBJ1-6	CASSPQPTGRESPLHF	TGCGCCAGCAGCCCACAACCGACAGGCAGAGAATCACCCCTCCACTTT
TRBV29-1	-	TRBD1	TRBJ1-5	CSVLQGDYNQPQHF	TGCAGCGTCCTACAGGGGGATTACAATCAGCCCCAGCATTTT
TRBV29-1	-	TRBD1	TRBJ2-5	CSVSGTAPGETQYF	TGCAGCGTTTCCGGGACAGCCCCGGGGGAGACCCAGTACTTC
TRBV19	-	TRBD1	TRBJ1-5	CASSLISDRVHSNQPQHF	TGTGCCAGTAGCCTCATATCGGACAGGGTTCATAGCAATCAGCCCCAGCATTTT
TRBV28	-	-	TRBJ2-3	CASSSPRLAGTDTQYF	TGTGCCAGCAGTTCCCCCCGGCTAGCAGGTACAGATACGCAGTATTTT